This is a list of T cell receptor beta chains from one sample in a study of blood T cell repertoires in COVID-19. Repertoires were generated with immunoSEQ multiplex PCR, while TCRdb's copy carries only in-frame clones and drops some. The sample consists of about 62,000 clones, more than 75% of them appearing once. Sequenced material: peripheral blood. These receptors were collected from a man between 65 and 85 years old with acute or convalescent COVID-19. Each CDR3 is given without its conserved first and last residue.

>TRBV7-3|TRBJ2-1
ASSLGPSPYNEQF
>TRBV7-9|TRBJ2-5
ASSLFQETQY
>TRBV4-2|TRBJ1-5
ASSPGGYQPQH
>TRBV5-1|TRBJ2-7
ASSWTSSGEYEQY
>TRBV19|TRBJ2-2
ASSRNTGELF
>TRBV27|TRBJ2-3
ASNRQGADTQY
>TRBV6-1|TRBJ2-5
ASSPSSGSGETQY
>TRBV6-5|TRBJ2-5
ASSLQETQY
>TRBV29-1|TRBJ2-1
SVSTRPGQGNEQF
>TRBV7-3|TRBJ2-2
ASSLFGGRNTGELF
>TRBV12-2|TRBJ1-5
ASRRHRAAYDLPQH
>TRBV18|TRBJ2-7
ASSPRVQPVYEQY
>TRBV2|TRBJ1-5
ASSRQGGNQPQH
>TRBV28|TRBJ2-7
ASSPDTAYEQY
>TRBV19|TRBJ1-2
ASSIGTGTYGYT
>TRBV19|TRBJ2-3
ATTNLGTGGTDTQY
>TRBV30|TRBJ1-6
AWSGETGGNSPLH
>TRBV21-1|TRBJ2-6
ASSAGVGANVLT
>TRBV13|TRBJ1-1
ASSPRGRNTEAF
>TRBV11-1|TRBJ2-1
ASSLAGDEQF
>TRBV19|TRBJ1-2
ASSKRQDYGYT
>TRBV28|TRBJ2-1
ASSSQGTSGWNEQF
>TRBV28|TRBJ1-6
ASSSPGTGYSPLH
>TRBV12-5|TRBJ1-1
ASGRPGSNTEAF
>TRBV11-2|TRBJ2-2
ASSYAQGTGELF
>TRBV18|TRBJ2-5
ASSPIPGQVIGETQY
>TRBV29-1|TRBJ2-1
SVGGGNEQF
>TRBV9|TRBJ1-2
ASSVDLSNYGYT
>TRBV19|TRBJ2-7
ASSQGRGAQY
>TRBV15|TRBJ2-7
ATSRETGGSVLERVTFGQY
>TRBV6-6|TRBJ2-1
ASTSRTGTYNEQF
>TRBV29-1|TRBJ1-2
SVQGSYGYT
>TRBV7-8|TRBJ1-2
ASSLSVGQGYGYT
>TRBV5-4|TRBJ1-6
ASSHEQGNNSPLH
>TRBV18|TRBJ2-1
ASSQGLENEQF
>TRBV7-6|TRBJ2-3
ASSLAGVGDTQY
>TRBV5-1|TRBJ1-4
ASSLGSGGNEKLF
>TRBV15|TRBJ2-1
ATSPPLAGYGNEQF
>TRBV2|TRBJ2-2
ASTARTGVPGELF
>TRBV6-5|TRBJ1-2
ASRLQGFGYT
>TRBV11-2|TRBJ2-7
ASSRSGQANYEQY
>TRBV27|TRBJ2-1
ASSGYTGGGPSGEQF
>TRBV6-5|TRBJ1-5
ASSVIYLVISPSI
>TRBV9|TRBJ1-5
ASSPTGTGNQPQH
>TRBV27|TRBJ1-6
ASSLSPNNSPLH
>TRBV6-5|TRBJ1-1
ASERTEAF
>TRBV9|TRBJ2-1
ASSVWGVGDNEQF
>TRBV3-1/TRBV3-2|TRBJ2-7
ASRGGKGASYEQY
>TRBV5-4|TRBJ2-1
ASSLLASGYYNEQF
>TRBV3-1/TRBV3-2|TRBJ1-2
ASSQDLRTHYGYT
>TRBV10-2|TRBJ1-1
ASSSSQGARMNTEAF
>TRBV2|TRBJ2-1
ASSEGAGEQF
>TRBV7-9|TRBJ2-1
ASSLARTGGGDEQF
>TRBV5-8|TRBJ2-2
ASSRVQGNTGELF
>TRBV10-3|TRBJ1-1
AISAVRTEAF
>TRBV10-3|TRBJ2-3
AISPGQGTDTQY
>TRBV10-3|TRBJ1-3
AISPTGGSGNTIY
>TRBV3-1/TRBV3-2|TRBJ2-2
ASSQVRLADTGELF
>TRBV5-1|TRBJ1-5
ASSPDGQVRSPQH
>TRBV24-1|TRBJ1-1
ATTSTDKNTEAF